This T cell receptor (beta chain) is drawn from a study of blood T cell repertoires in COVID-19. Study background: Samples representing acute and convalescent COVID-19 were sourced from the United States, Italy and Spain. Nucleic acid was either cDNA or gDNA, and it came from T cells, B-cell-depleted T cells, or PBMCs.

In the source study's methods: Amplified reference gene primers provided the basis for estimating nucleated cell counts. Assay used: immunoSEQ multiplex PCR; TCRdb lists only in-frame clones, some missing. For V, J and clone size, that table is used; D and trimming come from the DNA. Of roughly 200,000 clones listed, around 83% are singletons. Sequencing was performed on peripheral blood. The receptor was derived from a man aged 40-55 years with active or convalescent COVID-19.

The CDR3 bases are TGTGCCAGCAGTGACCTGGGAGGGAGCTCCTACAATGAGCAGTTCTTC. It codes for CASSDLGGSSYNEQFF. This rearrangement joins TRBV6-4 to TRBJ2-1, with TRBD2 matching over 7 bases. With V trimmed by 2 bases and J by 0 bases, 4 bases remained unmatched. Germline CDR1 and CDR2: MRHNA and SNTAGT. This CDR3 spans 16 amino acids.